The sequence of this T cell receptor (beta chain) was determined in a study of blood T cells in healthy people across ages. Findings and caveats of the study: Significant beta diversity loss was already apparent by age approximately 36, declining roughly linearly.

Peripheral blood from each donor was collected in a volume of approximately 9.5 milliliters. In regard to this clonotype: Its specificity is unknown.

CDR1 and CDR2 (germline): SQVTM, ANQGSEA. Trimming took 6 bases from V and 2 from J, leaving 8 bases between them. This CDR3 is 12 amino acids long. For the second PCR, which ran for about 7 to 11 cycles, a sample-barcoded 5' primer and a J-beta primer mix were used. Each cDNA molecule was tagged by a template-switch adaptor with 12 random nucleotides. Using its own MiXCR run on the 5' RACE reads, TCRdb lists one record per CDR3 protein. The table records approximately 2,000,000 distinct CDR3 sequences, about two fifths of them present only once. The sample consisted of blood. The V and J genes are TRBV29-1 and TRBJ1-3, with D possibly TRBD1 on 6 matching bases. The receptor was isolated from a human donor in good health. CDR3 amino acids: CSVQGTGNTIYF. CDR3 DNA: TGCAGCGTACAGGGAACTGGAAACACCATATATTTT.